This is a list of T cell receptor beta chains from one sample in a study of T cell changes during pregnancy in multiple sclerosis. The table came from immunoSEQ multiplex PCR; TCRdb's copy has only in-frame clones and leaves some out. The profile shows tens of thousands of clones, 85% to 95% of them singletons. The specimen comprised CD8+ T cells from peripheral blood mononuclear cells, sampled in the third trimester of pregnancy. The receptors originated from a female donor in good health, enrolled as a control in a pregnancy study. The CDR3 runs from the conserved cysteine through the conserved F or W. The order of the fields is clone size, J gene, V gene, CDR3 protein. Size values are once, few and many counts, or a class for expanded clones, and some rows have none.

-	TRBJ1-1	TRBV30	CAWSHGGTEAFF
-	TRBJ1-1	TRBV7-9	CASSLGIGLLNTEAFF
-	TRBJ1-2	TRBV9	CASSGQKGEGTYGYTF
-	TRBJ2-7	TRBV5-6	CASSHFVVHEQYF
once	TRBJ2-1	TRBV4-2	CASSHKRDPLYNEQFF
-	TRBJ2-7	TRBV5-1	CASTPGQTGAYEQYF
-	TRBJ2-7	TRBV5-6	CASSLAYTGNDEQYF
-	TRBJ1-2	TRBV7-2	CASSKPELDIYGYTF
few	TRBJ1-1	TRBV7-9	CASSVRQGMNTEAFF
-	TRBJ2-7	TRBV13	CASSLGTGHSYEQYF
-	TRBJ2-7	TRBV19	CASSWGTGASYEQYF
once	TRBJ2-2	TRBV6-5	CASSSTNRFPGELFF
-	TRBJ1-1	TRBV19	CASSPGVLGTEAFF
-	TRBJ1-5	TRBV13	CASSLASSNQPQHF
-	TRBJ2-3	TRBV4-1	CASSQWTSGTDTQYF
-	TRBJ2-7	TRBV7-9	CASSAGSYEQYF
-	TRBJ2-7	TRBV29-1	CSVPGQGYEQYF
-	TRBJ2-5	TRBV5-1	CASSSTGSQGETQYF
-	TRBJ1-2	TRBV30	CAWEGSRDRGSGIGYTF
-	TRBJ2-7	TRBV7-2	CASSLVTVQYEQYF
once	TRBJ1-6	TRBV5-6	CASSLAGIRDSPLHF
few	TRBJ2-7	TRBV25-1	CATPGNSRYEQYF
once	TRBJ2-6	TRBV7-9	CASRIQAPGANVLTF
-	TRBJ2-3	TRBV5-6	CASSLLMAGSTDTQYF
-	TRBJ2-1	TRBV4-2	CASSQVPPGLAGRVEQFF
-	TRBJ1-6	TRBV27	CASSQDSNSPLHF